The present TCR beta chain was sequenced within a study of blood T cell repertoires in COVID-19 (dated by TCRdb to the early 2020s). Turning to the overall study: Samples covering the acute and convalescent phases of COVID-19 were provided by collaborators in the United States, Italy and Spain. Deeply sampled blood TCRbeta repertoires from subjects exposed to, actively infected with, or recovered from COVID-19 were included in the dataset. A freely available public database, intended as a resource for researchers studying the immune response to SARS-CoV-2, is where the repertoires were released. Nearly every sample came with metadata listing a de-identified subject ID, COVID-19 status, age in years and sex. The samples were drawn from two sources: the first 160 participants of the ongoing ImmuneRACE study, and 1,254 subjects contributed by 6 global collaborators. The material from the prospective study consisted of cDNA or gDNA derived from T cells, B-cell-depleted T cells, or PBMCs. Where HLA class I and class II types were available, the types were taken from metadata supplied by the sample provider, not from assay-based typing. Study-wide conclusions, independent of this receptor: Clinical and demographic metadata were provided uncurated, with the amount varying by source and participant.

Each collaborating institution followed its own protocols to collect whole blood in K2EDTA tubes. For TCRbeta analysis, collaborator samples were shipped as frozen whole blood, as isolated PBMCs, or as DNA extracted from either sample type. About this clone itself: No antigen is known for it. No much larger clone exists at a distance of one base, and base qualities are not known.

TCRbeta CDR3 regions were amplified from genomic DNA using the immunoSEQ Assay, a bias-controlled multiplex PCR. In the paper's pipeline: Within the assay, amplification of reference gene primers was used to estimate how many nucleated cells each sample contained. To quantify the absolute abundance of each unique TCRbeta CDR3 rearrangement, sequence reads were collapsed and filtered. For each sample, productive Simpson clonality was calculated by taking the square root of Simpson's diversity index across productive rearrangements. This immuneACCESS table, as held by TCRdb, lists in-frame sequences with V and J called but not all clones. Of the missing ones, under half trace to an unresolved V gene in checked studies; the others have no known cause. Clone size and V and J calls were adopted from that table, with D and trimming inferred from the DNA. The sample data list fewer than 120,000 clones, and nearly 90% of these were observed just once. Clones ranked in the top ten supply more than 4.5% of the sample.

Germline trimming amounts to 8 bases on V and 4 bases on J, with 10 as the count of junction bases outside the gene matches. Including the terminal cysteine and phenylalanine, the CDR3 comprises 15 residues. The DNA shown is the 45-base CDR3, in frame from base 1. Via the germline V gene, CDR1 is LGHNA and CDR2 YNFKEQ. Sequencing used peripheral blood. This TCR was recovered from a human donor in a cohort sampled during active COVID-19. The chain couples TRBV4-2 to TRBJ2-5; 10 bases in the middle match TRBD2. The sequenced DNA: TGTGCCAGCGGCAAGCGGGAGGGCTTTGGAGAGACCCAGTACTTC. Translated, this gives CASGKREGFGETQYF.